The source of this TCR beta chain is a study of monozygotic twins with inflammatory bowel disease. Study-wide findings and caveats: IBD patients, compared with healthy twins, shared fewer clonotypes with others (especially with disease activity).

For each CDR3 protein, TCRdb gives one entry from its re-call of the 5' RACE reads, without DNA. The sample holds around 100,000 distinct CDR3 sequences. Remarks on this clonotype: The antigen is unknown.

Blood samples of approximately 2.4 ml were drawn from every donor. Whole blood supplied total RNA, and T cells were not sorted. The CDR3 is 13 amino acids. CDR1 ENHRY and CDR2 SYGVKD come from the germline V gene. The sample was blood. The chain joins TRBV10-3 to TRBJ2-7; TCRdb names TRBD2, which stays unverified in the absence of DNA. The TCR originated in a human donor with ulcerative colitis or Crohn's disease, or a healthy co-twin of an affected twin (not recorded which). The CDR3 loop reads CAISAGLAQEQYF.